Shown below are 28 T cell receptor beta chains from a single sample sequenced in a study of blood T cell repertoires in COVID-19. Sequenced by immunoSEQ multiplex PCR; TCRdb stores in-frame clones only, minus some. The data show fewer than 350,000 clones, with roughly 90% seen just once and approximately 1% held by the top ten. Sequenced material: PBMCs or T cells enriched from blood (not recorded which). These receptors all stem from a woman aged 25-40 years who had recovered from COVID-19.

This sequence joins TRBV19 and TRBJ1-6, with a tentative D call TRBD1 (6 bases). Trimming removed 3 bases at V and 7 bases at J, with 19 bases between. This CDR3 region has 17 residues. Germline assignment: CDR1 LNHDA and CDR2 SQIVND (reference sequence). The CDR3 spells CASSMTQGTLANSPLHF. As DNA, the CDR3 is TGTGCCAGTAGTATGACGCAGGGGACACTGGCGAATTCACCCCTCCACTTT.

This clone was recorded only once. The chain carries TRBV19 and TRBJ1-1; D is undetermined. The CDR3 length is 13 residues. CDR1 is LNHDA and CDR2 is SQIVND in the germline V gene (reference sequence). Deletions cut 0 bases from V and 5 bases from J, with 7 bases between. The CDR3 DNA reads TGTGCCAGTAGTATAGACAGGAGGACTGAAGCTTTCTTT. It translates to CASSIDRRTEAFF.

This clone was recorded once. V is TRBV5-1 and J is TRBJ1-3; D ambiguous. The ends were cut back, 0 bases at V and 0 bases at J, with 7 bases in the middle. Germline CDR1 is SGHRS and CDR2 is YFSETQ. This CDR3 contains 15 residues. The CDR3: CASSLERGSGNTIYF. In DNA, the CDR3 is TGCGCCAGCAGCTTGGAGCGGGGCTCTGGAAACACCATATATTTT.

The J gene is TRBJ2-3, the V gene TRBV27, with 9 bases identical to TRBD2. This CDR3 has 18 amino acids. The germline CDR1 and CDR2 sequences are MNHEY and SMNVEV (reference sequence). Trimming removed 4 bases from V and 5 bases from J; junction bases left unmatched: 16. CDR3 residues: CASSYLDSQRGAGDTQYF. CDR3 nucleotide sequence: TGTGCCAGCAGTTACCTCGACTCCCAGCGGGGGGCCGGAGATACGCAGTATTTT.

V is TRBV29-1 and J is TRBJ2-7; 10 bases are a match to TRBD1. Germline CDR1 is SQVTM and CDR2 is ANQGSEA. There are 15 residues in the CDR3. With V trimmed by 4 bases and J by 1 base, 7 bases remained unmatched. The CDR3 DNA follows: TGCAGCGTTGCCCTGGGACAGGGGATTTCCTACGAGCAGTACTTC. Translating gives CSVALGQGISYEQYF.

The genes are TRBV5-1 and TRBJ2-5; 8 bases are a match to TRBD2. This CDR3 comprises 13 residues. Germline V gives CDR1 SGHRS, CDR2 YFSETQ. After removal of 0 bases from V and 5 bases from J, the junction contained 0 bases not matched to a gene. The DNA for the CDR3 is TGCGCCAGCAGCTTGGGACTAGCGGAGACCCAGTACTTC. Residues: CASSLGLAETQYF.

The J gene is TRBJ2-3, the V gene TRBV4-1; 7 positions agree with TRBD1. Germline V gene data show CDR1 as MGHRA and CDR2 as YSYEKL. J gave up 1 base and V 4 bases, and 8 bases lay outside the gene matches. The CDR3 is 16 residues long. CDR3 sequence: CASSPRQGAGTDTQYF. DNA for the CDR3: TGCGCCAGCAGCCCCCGACAGGGCGCTGGCACAGATACGCAGTATTTT.

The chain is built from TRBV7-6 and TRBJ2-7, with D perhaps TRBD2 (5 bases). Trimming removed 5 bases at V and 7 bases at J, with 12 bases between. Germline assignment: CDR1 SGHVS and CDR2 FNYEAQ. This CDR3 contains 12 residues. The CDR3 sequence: CASSPGLVEQYF. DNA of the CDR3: TGTGCCAGCAGCCCCGGACTCGTGGAGCAGTACTTC.

This CDR3 is CASSPRVRTSGRGNEQFF. The CDR3 coding sequence is TGTGCCAGCAGCCCCAGGGTAAGGACTAGCGGGAGGGGAAATGAGCAGTTCTTC. The rearrangement joins TRBV7-2 to TRBJ2-1; 15 bases are a match to TRBD2. Unmatched junction bases numbered 12, after V lost 5 bases and J lost 7 bases. Germline assignment: CDR1 SGHTA and CDR2 FQGNSA. The CDR3 has 18 amino acids.

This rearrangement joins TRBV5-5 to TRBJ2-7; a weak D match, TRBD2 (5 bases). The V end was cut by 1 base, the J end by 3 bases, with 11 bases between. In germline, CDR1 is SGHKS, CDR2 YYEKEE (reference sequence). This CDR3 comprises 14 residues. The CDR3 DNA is TGTGCCAGCAGCTTGTTAGGGAGCATCTACGAGCAGTACTTC. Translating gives CASSLLGSIYEQYF.

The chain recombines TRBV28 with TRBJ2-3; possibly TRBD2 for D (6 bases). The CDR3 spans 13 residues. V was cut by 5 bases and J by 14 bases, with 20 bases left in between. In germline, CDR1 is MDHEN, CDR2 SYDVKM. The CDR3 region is CASSALKAGRSYF. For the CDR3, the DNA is TGTGCCAGCAGTGCCCTTAAGGCGGGGAGGTCGTATTTT.

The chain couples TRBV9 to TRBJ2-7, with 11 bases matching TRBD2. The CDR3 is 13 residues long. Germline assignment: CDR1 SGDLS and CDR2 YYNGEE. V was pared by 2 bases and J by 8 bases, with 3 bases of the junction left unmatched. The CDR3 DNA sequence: TGTGCCAGCAGCGTGGTAGCGGGGGGGCAGCAGTACTTC. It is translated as CASSVVAGGQQYF.

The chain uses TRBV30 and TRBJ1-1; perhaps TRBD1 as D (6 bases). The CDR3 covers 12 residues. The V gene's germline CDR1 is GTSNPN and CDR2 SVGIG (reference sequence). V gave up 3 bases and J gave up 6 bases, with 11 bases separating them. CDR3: CAWSHRVSEAFF. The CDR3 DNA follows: TGTGCCTGGAGCCACAGGGTCTCTGAAGCTTTCTTT.

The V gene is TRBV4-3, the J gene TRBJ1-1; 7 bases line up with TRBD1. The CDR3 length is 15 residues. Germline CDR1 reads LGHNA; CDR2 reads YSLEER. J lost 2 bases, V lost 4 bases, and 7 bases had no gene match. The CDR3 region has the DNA TGCGCCAGCAGCCCTCAACAGGGGTTAAACACTGAAGCTTTCTTT. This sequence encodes CASSPQQGLNTEAFF.

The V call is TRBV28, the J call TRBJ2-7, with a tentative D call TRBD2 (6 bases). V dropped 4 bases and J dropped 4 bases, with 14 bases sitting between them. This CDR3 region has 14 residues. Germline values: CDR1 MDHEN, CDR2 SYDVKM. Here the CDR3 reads CASSSRGRWYEQYF. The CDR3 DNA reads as TGTGCCAGCAGTTCTCGGGGGAGGTGGTACGAGCAGTACTTC.

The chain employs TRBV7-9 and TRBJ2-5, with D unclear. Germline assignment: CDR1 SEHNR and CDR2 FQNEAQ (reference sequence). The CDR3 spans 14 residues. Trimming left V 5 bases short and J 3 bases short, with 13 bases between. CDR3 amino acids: CASSPPLLKETQYF. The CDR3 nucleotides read TGTGCCAGCAGCCCCCCGTTACTGAAAGAGACCCAGTACTTC.

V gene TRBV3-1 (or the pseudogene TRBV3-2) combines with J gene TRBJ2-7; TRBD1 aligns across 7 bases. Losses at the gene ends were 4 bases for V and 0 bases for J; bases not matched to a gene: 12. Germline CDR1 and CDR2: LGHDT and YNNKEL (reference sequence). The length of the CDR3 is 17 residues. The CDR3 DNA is TGTGCCAGCAGCCCTGCAAGGACAGGAGCCACCTCCTACGAGCAGTACTTC. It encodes CASSPARTGATSYEQYF.

Here the CDR3 DNA reads TGCAGTGCTAGTAGTGTGAGACAGTCTTTCGTGCAGTACTTC. Translating gives CSASSVRQSFVQYF. The chain is built from TRBV20-1 and TRBJ2-7; D might be TRBD1 (5 bases). In germline, CDR1 is DFQATT, CDR2 SNEGSKA (reference sequence). Trimming shortened V by 3 bases and J by 9 bases, and 21 bases separated the two germline ends. The CDR3 consists of 14 residues.

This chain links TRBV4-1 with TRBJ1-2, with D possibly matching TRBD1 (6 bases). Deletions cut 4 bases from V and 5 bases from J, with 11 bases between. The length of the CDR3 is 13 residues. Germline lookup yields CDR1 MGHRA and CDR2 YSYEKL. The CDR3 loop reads CASSPMDSYGYTF. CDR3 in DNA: TGCGCCAGCAGCCCGATGGACAGTTATGGCTACACCTTC.

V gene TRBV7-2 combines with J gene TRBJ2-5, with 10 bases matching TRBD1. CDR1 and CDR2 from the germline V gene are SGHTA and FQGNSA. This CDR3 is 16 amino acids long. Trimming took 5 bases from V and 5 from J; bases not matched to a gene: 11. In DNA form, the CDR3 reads TGTGCCAGCAGCCGGGGCTTGACAGGGGGCGGGGAGACCCAGTACTTC. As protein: CASSRGLTGGGETQYF.

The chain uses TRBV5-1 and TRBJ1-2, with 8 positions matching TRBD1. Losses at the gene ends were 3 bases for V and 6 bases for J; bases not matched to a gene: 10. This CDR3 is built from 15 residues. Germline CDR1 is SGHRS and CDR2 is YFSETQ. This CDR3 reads CASSSPTGTGNGYTF. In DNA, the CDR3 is TGCGCCAGCAGCTCCCCGACCGGGACAGGCAATGGCTACACCTTC.

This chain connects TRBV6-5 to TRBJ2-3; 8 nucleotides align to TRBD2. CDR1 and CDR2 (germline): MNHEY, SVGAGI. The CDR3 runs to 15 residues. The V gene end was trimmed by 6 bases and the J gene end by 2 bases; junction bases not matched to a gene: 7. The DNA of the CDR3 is TGTGCCAGCAGCCTCTTAGCGGGATTCACAGATACGCAGTATTTT. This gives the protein CASSLLAGFTDTQYF.

The CDR3: CASSLAGASSHPKNIQYF. CDR3 DNA sequence: TGTGCCAGCAGTTTAGCGGGGGCCTCCTCCCATCCGAAAAACATTCAGTACTTC. This sequence joins TRBV6-2 or TRBV6-3 and TRBJ2-4; 9 bases fit TRBD2. V lost 4 bases and J lost 4; bases outside the gene matches: 14. Germline CDR1 is MNHEY and CDR2 is SVGEGT. The CDR3 contains 18 residues.

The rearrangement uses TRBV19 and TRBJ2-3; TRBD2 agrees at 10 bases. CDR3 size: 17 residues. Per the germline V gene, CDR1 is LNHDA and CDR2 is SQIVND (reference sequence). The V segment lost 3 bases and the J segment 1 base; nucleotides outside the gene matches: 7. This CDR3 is CASSIASSGGRTDTQYF. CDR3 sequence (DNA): TGTGCCAGTAGTATTGCTTCTAGCGGGGGACGCACAGATACGCAGTATTTT. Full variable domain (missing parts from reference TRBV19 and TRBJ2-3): DGGITQSPKYLFRKEGQNVTLSCEQNLNHDAMYWYRQDPGQGLRLIYYSQIVNDFQKGDIAEGYSVSREKKESFPLTVTSAQKNPTAFYLCASSIASSGGRTDTQYFGPGTRLTVL.

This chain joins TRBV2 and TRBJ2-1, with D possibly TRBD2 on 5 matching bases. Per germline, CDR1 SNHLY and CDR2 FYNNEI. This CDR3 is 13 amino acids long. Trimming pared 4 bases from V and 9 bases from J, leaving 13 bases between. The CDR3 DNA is TGTGCCAGCAGTGTTTATCGGGCGGGTGAGCAGTTCTTC. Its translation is CASSVYRAGEQFF.

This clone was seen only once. The CDR3 protein is CASSYYLNEKLFF. The DNA for the CDR3 is TGTGCCAGCAGTTACTATCTCAATGAAAAACTGTTTTTT. J is TRBJ1-4 and V is TRBV6-5; D remains unclear. Trimming removed 1 base from V and 5 bases from J, with 5 bases in between. Per germline, CDR1 MNHEY and CDR2 SVGAGI. The CDR3 has 13 residues.

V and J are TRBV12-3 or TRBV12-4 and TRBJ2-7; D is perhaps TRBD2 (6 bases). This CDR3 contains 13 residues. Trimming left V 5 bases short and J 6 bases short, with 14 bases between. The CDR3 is CASSTGDFLEQYF. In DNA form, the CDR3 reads TGTGCCAGCAGTACCGGGGACTTCCTCGAGCAGTACTTC.

The CDR3 DNA reads as TGTGCCAGCAGCTTGCGTGTTGCCGCGGGAAACATGAACACTGAAGCTTTCTTT. This codes for CASSLRVAAGNMNTEAFF. The chain links TRBV11-2 to TRBJ1-1, with no clear D. Germline assignment: CDR1 SGHAT and CDR2 FQNNGV. Trimming left V 3 bases short and J 0 bases short, with 20 bases between. This CDR3 region has 18 residues.